This is a list of T cell receptor beta chains from one sample in a study of T cells after yellow fever vaccination. Each CDR3 protein is one row after TCRdb ran MiXCR on the 5' RACE reads. The sample shows some 160,000 distinct CDR3 sequences, around 9.3% of them seen only once. The input for sequencing was CD8+ T cells sorted from PBMCs, taken 45 days after the yellow fever booster vaccination. These receptor sequences come from a man aged 18 to 30 who received the YFV17D yellow fever vaccine. Each CDR3 is given with its conserved first and last residue. A D gene is named only where the DNA matches it firmly. Size values are once, few and many counts, or a class for expanded clones, and some rows have none.

. | TRBJ1-2 | . | TRBV27 | TGTGCCAGCAGTTCCAATTCGGGGACGCCTCCCTATGGCTACACCTTC | CASSSNSGTPPYGYTF
. | TRBJ1-2 | . | TRBV7-9 | TGTGCCAGCAGCCCCAGTAGGGGCGGATATGGCTACACCTTC | CASSPSRGGYGYTF
many | TRBJ2-1 | TRBD1 | TRBV6-2/TRBV6-3 | TGTGCCAGCAGTCCGACAGGGGGCTCCTACAATGAGCAGTTCTTC | CASSPTGGSYNEQFF
many | TRBJ2-3 | . | TRBV5-1 | TGCGCCAGCAGCCCTGGGAGTACAACGGGAGATACGCAGTATTTT | CASSPGSTTGDTQYF
. | TRBJ1-6 | . | TRBV4-3 | TGCGCCAGCAGCCAAGAGGGGTACGGGAATTCACCCCTCCACTTT | CASSQEGYGNSPLHF
few | TRBJ2-3 | . | TRBV10-3 | TGTGCCATCAGTGAGAACCTGGGCACAGATACGCAGTATTTT | CAISENLGTDTQYF
. | TRBJ2-5 | . | TRBV4-1 | TGCGCCAGCAGCCAAGTCCACAGGGCCTCGGCGCCCCAGTACTTC | CASSQVHRASAPQYF
. | TRBJ2-5 | TRBD2 | TRBV28 | TGTGCCAGCAGTGTGCGGGGGGGTTCAGAGACCCAGTACTTC | CASSVRGGSETQYF
few | TRBJ1-5 | . | TRBV19 | TGTGCCAGTACCATTACTCAGGGTCGCAGCAATCAGCCCCAGCATTTT | CASTITQGRSNQPQHF
. | TRBJ2-3 | . | TRBV7-3 | TGTGCCAGCAGCTTAGGAGGGGAGCGCACAGATACGCAGTATTTT | CASSLGGERTDTQYF
few | TRBJ2-1 | TRBD1 | TRBV7-3 | TGTGCCAGCAGCTTAAGACCGGCCCTACAGGGGCCGCTTTACAATGAGCAGTTCTTC | CASSLRPALQGPLYNEQFF
few | TRBJ1-5 | . | TRBV9 | TGTGCCAGCAGCGTAGGGGAAGGGAGGCCCCAGCATTTT | CASSVGEGRPQHF
many | TRBJ2-5 | . | TRBV5-4 | TGTGCCAGCAGCCCGGAGTACGAAGAGACCCAGTACTTC | CASSPEYEETQYF
. | TRBJ2-3 | TRBD2 | TRBV6-2/TRBV6-3 | TGTGCCAGCAGCTCAAGCGGGACCCGCACAGATACGCAGTATTTT | CASSSSGTRTDTQYF
. | TRBJ2-7 | TRBD1 | TRBV2 | TGTGCCAGCAGTGAAGGGACAGGCGCCTACGAGCAGTACTTC | CASSEGTGAYEQYF
many | TRBJ2-7 | . | TRBV10-3 | TGTGCCATCAGTGAGTCGGACAGCTCCTACGAGCAGTACTTC | CAISESDSSYEQYF
. | TRBJ1-2 | . | TRBV11-2 | TGTGCCAGCAGCTTAGATAATCGGGGAGCTAACTATGGCTACACCTTC | CASSLDNRGANYGYTF
. | TRBJ2-4 | TRBD2 | TRBV12-3/TRBV12-4 | TGTGCCAGCAGTCCGACTAGCGGGGGGGCTAAGAACATTCAGTACTTC | CASSPTSGGAKNIQYF
. | TRBJ1-1 | . | TRBV5-1 | TGCGCCAGCAGCCTACGGTCCAGACAAAAGAACACTGAAGCTTTCTTT | CASSLRSRQKNTEAFF
. | TRBJ2-5 | TRBD1 | TRBV9 | TGTGCCAGCAGCCTACAGGGACAGAGCCAAGAGACCCAGTACTTC | CASSLQGQSQETQYF
. | TRBJ2-1 | TRBD2 | TRBV5-5 | TGTGCCAGCAGCACCGGGATCGGGGGGAATGAGCAGTTCTTC | CASSTGIGGNEQFF
few | TRBJ1-4 | TRBD1 | TRBV5-1 | TGCGCCAGCAGCTTGTCGGGACAGGGGAGGTTAGGCACTAATGAAAAACTGTTTTTT | CASSLSGQGRLGTNEKLFF
. | TRBJ2-7 | . | TRBV6-2/TRBV6-3 | TGTGCCAGCAGTTACTCGTTTGTCTACGAGCAGTACTTC | CASSYSFVYEQYF
few | TRBJ2-1 | TRBD1 | TRBV29-1 | TGCAGCGTTGCGACAGGGGCCAATGAGCAGTTCTTC | CSVATGANEQFF
few | TRBJ1-2 | . | TRBV18 | TGTGCCAGCTCACCCATAAGACAGGCCCCCGCTAACTATGGCTACACCTTC | CASSPIRQAPANYGYTF
few | TRBJ1-1 | . | TRBV12-5 | TGTGCTAGTGGCCCTCGGGGGAACACTGAAGCTTTCTTT | CASGPRGNTEAFF
. | TRBJ1-4 | TRBD1 | TRBV20-1 | TGCAGTGCTACCCGGGACAGGGGAAGGGTACGGGAAAAACTGTTTTTT | CSATRDRGRVREKLFF
few | TRBJ2-1 | . | TRBV5-1 | TGCGCCAGCAGCTTGGTCGGCGGGGTGGGCAATGAGCAGTTCTTC | CASSLVGGVGNEQFF
. | TRBJ2-5 | . | TRBV4-1 | TGCGCCAGCAGCCAAATAGGTGGCAGGGAAGAAGAGACCCAGTACTTC | CASSQIGGREEETQYF
. | TRBJ1-1 | . | TRBV7-9 | TGTGCCAGCAGCTTCCCCGGAGGGGGTAGCACTGAAGCTTTCTTT | CASSFPGGGSTEAFF
. | TRBJ2-3 | . | TRBV24-1 | TGTGCCACCAGTGATTTGACAGATCCCACAGATACGCAGTATTTT | CATSDLTDPTDTQYF
many | TRBJ2-5 | . | TRBV4-1 | TGCGCCAGCAGCCAAGATGGGAGGGGGGCTTCCCAAGAGACCCAGTACTTC | CASSQDGRGASQETQYF
. | TRBJ2-1 | . | TRBV9 | TGTGCCAGCAGCGTCCAGGGGAGCGTCTACAATGAGCAGTTCTTC | CASSVQGSVYNEQFF
few | TRBJ2-5 | TRBD1 | TRBV7-9 | TGTGCCAGCAGCCTCCCTTTGGCCGGACAGGGGGATAAGGAGACCCAGTACTTC | CASSLPLAGQGDKETQYF
. | TRBJ1-4 | . | TRBV7-9 | TGTGCCAGCAGCTTAGCGGACGCAGCAACTAATGAAAAACTGTTCTTT | CASSLADAATNEKLFF
few | TRBJ2-7 | . | TRBV4-2 | TGTGCCAGCAGCCAAGACGGGGGGCGGGCCTACGAGCAGTACTTC | CASSQDGGRAYEQYF
. | TRBJ2-6 | . | TRBV21-1 | TGTGCCACCGGGGCCCCCGAGACAGGGAGAAATTGGATCACTGGGGCCAACGTCCTGACTTTC | CATGAPETGRNWITGANVLTF
many | TRBJ2-3 | . | TRBV7-3 | TGTGCCAGCAGCTTCACAGGAGCTAGCACAGATACGCAGTATTTT | CASSFTGASTDTQYF
few | TRBJ2-3 | . | TRBV4-1 | TGCGCCAGCAGCCAAGTGGTAGGGGCCGCAGATACGCAGTATTTT | CASSQVVGAADTQYF
. | TRBJ1-2 | TRBD1 | TRBV12-3/TRBV12-4 | TGTGCCAGCAGTTTGCCGGGACAGGGACTCTATGGCTACACCTTC | CASSLPGQGLYGYTF
many | TRBJ2-2 | . | TRBV9 | TGTGCCAGCAGCGTTGCGGGTCCCGGGGAGCTGTTTTTT | CASSVAGPGELFF
. | TRBJ2-7 | . | TRBV27 | TGTGCCAGCAGTTTCGGCCCTTTCTACGAGCAGTACTTC | CASSFGPFYEQYF
. | TRBJ2-7 | . | TRBV20-1 | TGCAGTGCTAGAGTTTGGGAAGGGAGCTCCTACGAGCAGTACTTC | CSARVWEGSSYEQYF
. | TRBJ1-5 | TRBD1 | TRBV12-3/TRBV12-4 | TGTGCCAGCAGTTTCAGGGGGTCCAATCAGCCCCAGCATTTT | CASSFRGSNQPQHF
. | TRBJ2-5 | . | TRBV9 | TGTGCCAGCAGCGTAGGCCTAAGAGGGGGGGAGACCCAGTACTTC | CASSVGLRGGETQYF
. | TRBJ2-2 | . | TRBV6-5 | TGTGCCAGCAGTTACACGAGATCGAACACCGGGGAGCTGTTTTTT | CASSYTRSNTGELFF
many | TRBJ2-7 | . | TRBV7-9 | TGTGCCAGCAGCGTAATAGGCTACGAGCAGTACTTC | CASSVIGYEQYF
. | TRBJ1-1 | . | TRBV7-2 | TGTGCCAGCAGCCTCCTCCTCCGATATACTGAAGCTTTCTTT | CASSLLLRYTEAFF
few | TRBJ1-2 | . | TRBV6-4 | TGTGCCAGCAGTGAAGGGGCGGCTAACTATGGCTACACCTTC | CASSEGAANYGYTF
. | TRBJ2-1 | TRBD2 | TRBV19 | TGTGCCAGTAGTACTCACGGGGGGGCCTACCCCAATGAGCAGTTCTTC | CASSTHGGAYPNEQFF
. | TRBJ1-5 | . | TRBV12-3/TRBV12-4 | TGTGCCAGCAGCTACGGGCCGAACAATCAGCCCCAGCATTTT | CASSYGPNNQPQHF
. | TRBJ2-5 | TRBD1 | TRBV5-6 | TGTGCCAGCAGCTTAGGACAGGACGTGAAGACCCAGTACTTC | CASSLGQDVKTQYF
few | TRBJ2-1 | TRBD1 | TRBV2 | TGTGCCAGCAGTATTTGGACAGGGGGAAATGAGCAGTTCTTC | CASSIWTGGNEQFF
few | TRBJ1-5 | . | TRBV2 | TGTGCCAGCAATCAAGGGCCCTTTAGCAATCAGCCCCAGCATTTT | CASNQGPFSNQPQHF
. | TRBJ2-7 | TRBD1 | TRBV29-1 | TGCAGCGTTGATCTGGTACGACAGGGTTCCTACGAGCAGTACTTC | CSVDLVRQGSYEQYF
many | TRBJ2-5 | . | TRBV12-3/TRBV12-4 | TGTGCCAGCATCCTGCTTGGTGACTTACAAGAGACCCAGTACTTC | CASILLGDLQETQYF